These T cell receptor beta chains were read from a single sample in a study of regulatory T cells in long-lasting Graves disease. One entry per CDR3 protein results from TCRdb running MiXCR on the multiplex PCR reads. The sample yields 350,000 to 500,000 distinct CDR3 sequences, 13% to 15% seen once. These data also formed part of another study, on T cells in Graves' hyperthyroidism and ophthalmopathy.

Material: peripheral blood mononuclear cells (PBMCs), obtained at new diagnosis, from a patient treated with antithyroid drugs. The source is a woman in her forties or fifties with Graves disease. Each CDR3 is given with its conserved first and last residue. D genes are given only for firm matches. Clone size appears in some rows only: once, few, many, or a class for an expanded clone.

TRBD1 - TRBJ2-2 17 TRBV20-1 TGCAGTGCTGACCCCAGCCGGGACAGGGGACCCACCGGGGAGCTGTTTTTT CSADPSRDRGPTGELFF
TRBD2 - TRBJ2-1 14 TRBV7-2 TGTGCCAGCAACTTAGCGGGATCCTACAATGAGCAGTTCTTC CASNLAGSYNEQFF
- many TRBJ1-2 13 TRBV7-9 TGTGCCAGCAGCCGGGACGGACCCTATGGCTACACCTTC CASSRDGPYGYTF
- many TRBJ1-5 14 TRBV11-2 TGTGCCAGCAGCTTAGGAACAGGCCCTCAGCCCCAGCATTTT CASSLGTGPQPQHF
- once TRBJ1-4 15 TRBV7-9 TGTGCCAGCAGCCACGGGACGCCGGAGTTGGAAAAACTGTTTTTT CASSHGTPELEKLFF
- many TRBJ1-4 14 TRBV5-1 TGTGCCAGCAGTTTAGGACAAACTAATGAAAAACTGTTTTTT CASSLGQTNEKLFF
- few TRBJ2-1 13 TRBV20-1 TGCAGTGCCGAACTAGCTTTCTACAATGAGCAGTTCTTC CSAELAFYNEQFF
- many TRBJ1-5 13 TRBV18 TGTGCCAGCAGTGGACAAGCCGATCAGCCCCAGCATTTT CASSGQADQPQHF
TRBD2 - TRBJ2-7 17 TRBV5-5 TGTCCCAGCAGCTTGGCCTCGTGGACTAGCGGGAGTCTCGAGCAGTACTTC CPSSLASWTSGSLEQYF
- many TRBJ1-6 14 TRBV5-1 TGCGCCAGCAATACAGGGACAATAGATTCACCCCTCCACTTT CASNTGTIDSPLHF
- many TRBJ2-4 15 TRBV2 TGTGCCAGCAGTGTTAGCGATGGGCGGAAAAACATTCAGTACTTC CASSVSDGRKNIQYF
TRBD2 - TRBJ2-5 17 TRBV5-8 TGTGCCAGCAGCTCAGGACTAGCGGGAGCTGGACAAGAGACCCAGTACTTC CASSSGLAGAGQETQYF
TRBD2 few TRBJ2-1 13 TRBV30 TGTGCCTGGAGTCTAGCGGACTACAATGAGCAGTTCTTC CAWSLADYNEQFF
- many TRBJ1-4 15 TRBV2 TGTGCCAGCAGTACGGATGGAGCAACTAATGAAAAACTGTTTTTT CASSTDGATNEKLFF
- many TRBJ2-3 16 TRBV5-8 TGTGCCAGCAGCCGCCACCAAGGGACGGGGAGTGATACGCAGTATTTT CASSRHQGTGSDTQYF
TRBD1 many TRBJ2-5 15 TRBV28 TGTGCCAGCAGTTCCGATGAACAGGGGAGTGGGACCCAGTACTTC CASSSDEQGSGTQYF
- few TRBJ1-3 13 TRBV29-1 TGCAGCGTTGATGGTGGCTCTGGAAACACCATATATTTT CSVDGGSGNTIYF
TRBD1 many TRBJ1-2 14 TRBV2 TGTGCCAGCAGATCCGGGACAGGGAGTATCGGCTACACCTTC CASRSGTGSIGYTF
TRBD2 many TRBJ2-7 16 TRBV27 TGTGCCAGCAGTTTATTTGCCGGGGGGAGCTCCTACGAGCAGTACTTC CASSLFAGGSSYEQYF
- many TRBJ2-2 15 TRBV6-2/TRBV6-3 TGTGCCAGCATGCGATCGCAGGGCGGCACCGGGGAGCTGTTTTTT CASMRSQGGTGELFF
TRBD2 - TRBJ2-7 16 TRBV13 TGTGCCAGCAGCATGAGGGGTAGCGGGAGATCCTACGAGCAGTACTTC CASSMRGSGRSYEQYF
- many TRBJ2-7 13 TRBV29-1 TGCAGCGTTAGTGGCGGGACCTCCTACGAGCAGTACTTC CSVSGGTSYEQYF
- many TRBJ1-6 15 TRBV20-1 TGCAGTGCTAGTTTATCGGCAAGGGATAATTCACCCCTCCACTTT CSASLSARDNSPLHF
- many TRBJ1-5 13 TRBV19 TGTGCCAGTAGTCCGAGGCCTGGGGGCGACGAGCATTTT CASSPRPGGDEHF
- many TRBJ2-2 14 TRBV7-3 TGTGCCAGCAGCTTAACCGGGGACACCGGGGAGCTGTTTTTT CASSLTGDTGELFF
- few TRBJ1-1 17 TRBV28 TGTGCCAGCAGTCCTGAGGGGGGGGGGTCCTTGAACACTGAAGCTTTCTTT CASSPEGGGSLNTEAFF
- many TRBJ2-7 12 TRBV2 TGTGCCAGCAGGTCGCTGAGCTACGAGCAGTACTTC CASRSLSYEQYF
- many TRBJ1-2 14 TRBV28 TGTGCCAGCAGTTCGGGGGGCAGTAACTATGGCTACACCTTC CASSSGGSNYGYTF
- few TRBJ1-6 13 TRBV24-1 TGTGCCACCAGTTGGGACGGCGATTCACCCCTCCACTTT CATSWDGDSPLHF
TRBD2 many TRBJ2-7 18 TRBV28 TGTGCCAGCAGTTTAAACCCCGGGAGGCCGGGTCCCCCCTACGAGCAGTACTTC CASSLNPGRPGPPYEQYF
TRBD1 many TRBJ2-1 15 TRBV27 TGTGCCAGCACCCCCCAGGGGGCTCACTACAATGAGCAGTTCTTC CASTPQGAHYNEQFF
TRBD2 few TRBJ2-2 17 TRBV7-9 TGTGCCAGCAGCTTTGCTAGCGGGAGGGCTAACACCGGGGAGCTGTTTTTT CASSFASGRANTGELFF
- many TRBJ2-2 15 TRBV6-1 TGTGCCAGCAGTGAAGCGCGGACCCGCACCGGGGAGCTGTTTTTT CASSEARTRTGELFF
TRBD2 - TRBJ2-1 15 TRBV25-1 TGTGCCAGCAGTGAATGGATCTCCGGGGGGAATGAGCAGTTCTTC CASSEWISGGNEQFF
TRBD1 few TRBJ1-2 13 TRBV27 TGTGCCAGCAGTTGGACAGGGAGCTATGGCTACACCTTC CASSWTGSYGYTF
- many TRBJ1-1 16 TRBV5-1 TGCGCCAGCAGCTTGGCCGAGGTACACTTGAACACTGAAGCTTTCTTT CASSLAEVHLNTEAFF
- many TRBJ1-5 14 TRBV9 TGTGCCAGCAGCGTAGGACAGGTCAATCAGCCCCAGCATTTT CASSVGQVNQPQHF
- many TRBJ1-2 13 TRBV2 TGTGCCAGCAGTGAAGACGGCCCATATGGCTACACCTTC CASSEDGPYGYTF
- many TRBJ2-7 14 TRBV3-1 TGTGCCAGCAGCCACACAAGAGGGCGGCTCGAGCAGTACTTC CASSHTRGRLEQYF
- - TRBJ2-1 18 TRBV6-2/TRBV6-3 TGTGCCAGCAACCGGGCTTCCCTAAGCGGAAGCTCCTACAATGAGCAGTTCTTC CASNRASLSGSSYNEQFF
- many TRBJ2-2 16 TRBV7-6 TGTGCCAGCAGCTTAGCGCTCCGGCCGAACACCGGGGAGCTGTTTTTT CASSLALRPNTGELFF
TRBD2 few TRBJ2-7 16 TRBV28 TGTGCCAGCAGTTCCGACAGGACTAGCGGGACCTACGAGCAGTACTTC CASSSDRTSGTYEQYF
- many TRBJ2-1 14 TRBV2 TGTGCCAGCAGGGTCGGGACGGCTTACAATGAGCAGTTCTTC CASRVGTAYNEQFF
- many TRBJ1-1 13 TRBV24-1 TGTGCCACCAGTCGGGCCTCGAGCACTGAAGCTTTCTTT CATSRASSTEAFF
- - TRBJ1-1 14 TRBV6-1 TGTGCCAGCATCCTTTACATAGGGGCCTCTGAAGCTTTCTTT CASILYIGASEAFF
- many TRBJ2-7 14 TRBV5-1 TGCGCCAGCAGCTTGGGGGCCTCTTACTACGAGCAGTACTTC CASSLGASYYEQYF
TRBD1 many TRBJ2-7 14 TRBV28 TGTGCCAGCAGTTCGGGACAGGACCCCTACGAGCAGTACTTC CASSSGQDPYEQYF
- many TRBJ1-3 16 TRBV7-6 TGTGCCAGCAGCTTAGTGGCGGATTACTCTGGAAACACCATATATTTT CASSLVADYSGNTIYF
- many TRBJ1-5 14 TRBV12-3/TRBV12-4 TGTGCCAGCAGTTTGTGGGCAGGGCTTCAGCCCCAGCATTTT CASSLWAGLQPQHF
TRBD1 - TRBJ2-7 16 TRBV18 TGTGCCAGCTCACCCGCTGGAGGGACAGGGGAATACGAGCAGTACTTC CASSPAGGTGEYEQYF
TRBD1 few TRBJ1-1 15 TRBV10-3 TGTGCCATCAGTGAGGGGACAGGGGAGACGACTGAAGCTTTCTTT CAISEGTGETTEAFF
TRBD1 - TRBJ2-5 14 TRBV6-1 TGTGCCAGCAGGACCGGGACAGGGCAAGAGACCCAGTACTTC CASRTGTGQETQYF
TRBD1 - TRBJ1-3 15 TRBV28 TGTGCCAGCAGTTTCCCCGGGGACAGGTTAAACACCATATATTTT CASSFPGDRLNTIYF
TRBD1 few TRBJ1-6 15 TRBV5-1 TGCGCCAGTGCCCTCGAGGGGGCTCTCAATTCACCCCTCCACTTT CASALEGALNSPLHF
TRBD1 - TRBJ1-4 16 TRBV18 TGTGCCAGCTCACCACCTAGCCGGGACAGGGGTGGAAAACTGTTTTTT CASSPPSRDRGGKLFF
- many TRBJ2-5 11 TRBV2 TGTGCCAGCAGTGAAGGGGGCACCCAGTACTTC CASSEGGTQYF